This T cell receptor (beta chain) is from a study of T cell changes during pregnancy in multiple sclerosis. Sequencing used immunoSEQ multiplex PCR; TCRdb keeps in-frame clones, though not all of them. The sample shows 98,000 or so clones, 85% to 95% of them seen only once. This sample comprised peripheral blood, obtained after pregnancy. This clonotype was obtained from a female donor with multiple sclerosis, enrolled in a pregnancy study.

Here the CDR3 reads CASKVYGGRETQYF. DNA for the CDR3: TGTGCCAGCAAAGTTTACGGGGGACGGGAGACCCAGTACTTC. The chain has TRBV27 and TRBJ2-5; possibly TRBD2 for D (6 bases). With 7 bases removed from V and 5 bases from J, the gap between germline ends came to 17 bases. This CDR3 has 14 residues. CDR1 and CDR2 from the germline V gene are MNHEY and SMNVEV (reference sequence).